Listed here is a single TCR beta chain. This clonotype has only a few counts. Its antigen has not been determined. Base-call qualities are not available, and no considerably larger clone is one nucleotide away. This entry is derived from a study of read filtering for tumor transcriptome and immune sequencing (TCRdb year 2020). Some background on the complete study: The cohort had roughly 17 male and some 15 female patients with a mean age of around 69 years, ranging from roughly 45 to 80. A main aim was a read-filtering strategy for immune repertoire data, specifically whether clonotypes supported by a single read should be removed. Under revised international staging, roughly eight patients fell into R-ISS I, 15 to 20 into R-ISS II and six or seven into R-ISS III. TCR-region mapped reads per sample ranged from about 4.05 to 11 million with IR-seq versus only roughly 75 to 1273 with RNA-seq. Whole-transcriptome libraries were prepared with the TruSeq RNA Access Library Prep Kit after DNase treatment. Using the same bone marrow samples, the study ran both targeted immune repertoire sequencing and bulk whole-transcriptome sequencing and then compared the TCR repertoires from each method. Here is what the overall study found, with its caveats: Rather than purified T cells, the sorted CD138-negative fraction was a mixed bone marrow immune population. IR-seq captured clonotypes at much higher depth and more reliably than RNA-seq, and smaller IR-seq throughput sufficed to identify most shared clonotypes. In IR-seq, 80% to 85% of clonotypes but about 3.5% of total reads were represented by single-read clonotypes, whereas in RNA-seq, approximately 73% of clonotypes and approximately 44% of reads were represented by single-read clonotypes. The correlation between IR-seq and RNA-seq shared clonotype proportions was increased by removal of single-read clonotypes.

TCR libraries were constructed from about 400 ng RNA using the Immunoverse kit, and molecular barcoded adaptors covering alpha/delta and beta/gamma chains were employed. TCR library preparation used the same RNA that was used for transcriptome sequencing. An Illumina HiSeq 4000 with 2 x 150 cycles was used to sequence the TCR libraries. On the authors' methods: With MiXCR, TCR reads were aligned to human V, D, J and C references and assembled into CDR3 clonotypes, with quality filtering and error correction included. Clonotype counts and gene usage diversity were analyzed with the tcR package in R. For inspection of raw mapping reads, RNA-seq reads were mapped by STAR aligner version 2.5.3a onto GRCh37 of the human genome. To test how sequencing depth affected the clonotypes detected, IR-seq fastq files were randomly downsampled with Seqtk 1.3. TCRdb reanalyzed the raw reads on its own, using fastp at Q25 for trimming and MiXCR for clone calling, and kept in-frame beta chains. For every CDR3 protein sequence, its rows merge into one entry that carries the most common genes and DNA. Here the V and J calls rest on TCRdb's processing, not on the authors' analysis. Recorded for this sample are tens of thousands of distinct CDR3 sequences; around a fifth of them occurred a single time. The ten most abundant clones make up about an eighth of the sample.

Every patient had bone marrow sampled at the time of active disease. Isolation of bone marrow mononuclear cells was performed by Ficoll-Hypaque density gradient centrifugation. Myeloma plasma cells were removed and CD138-negative cells were collected by negative selection after labeling with CD138 magnetic microbeads on a MACS separator. Purity of the isolated cells was checked by flow cytometry on an Attune NxT using CD138 antibodies. TRIzol reagent was used to extract total RNA, and a NanoDrop spectrophotometer was used to quantify the extracted RNA. Paired RNA-seq and IR-seq were performed on the CD138-negative bone marrow sample of each patient. V is clipped by 3 bases and J by 5 bases, and the sequence between their germline boundaries is 10 bases long. Reading from cysteine to phenylalanine, the CDR3 counts 12 amino acids. The only DNA kept is the CDR3, 36 bases in frame from the first base. The CDR1 and CDR2 encoded by the germline V gene (reference sequence) are DFQATT and SNEGSKA.

The chain was built from TRBV20-1 and TRBJ1-1; no D gene can be assigned with confidence. This clonotype originated in a donor over 35 with multiple myeloma. The specimen was a population of CD138-negative cells sorted from bone marrow. The sample's cell subset or site label is to be understood as: bone marrow mononuclear cells depleted of CD138+ plasma/myeloma cells by negative magnetic selection. The sequenced DNA is TGCAGTGCTAGCCGGGGATATACTGAAGCTTTCTTT. This sequence encodes CSASRGYTEAFF.